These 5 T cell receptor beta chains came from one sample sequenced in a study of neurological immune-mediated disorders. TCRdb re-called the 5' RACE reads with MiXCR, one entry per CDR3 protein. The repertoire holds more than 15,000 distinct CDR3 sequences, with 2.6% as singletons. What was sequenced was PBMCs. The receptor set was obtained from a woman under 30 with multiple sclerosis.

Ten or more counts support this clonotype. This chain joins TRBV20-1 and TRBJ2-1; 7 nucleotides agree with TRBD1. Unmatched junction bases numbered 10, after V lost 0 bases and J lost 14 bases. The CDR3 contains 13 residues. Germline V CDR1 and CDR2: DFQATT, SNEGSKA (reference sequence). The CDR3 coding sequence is TGCAGTGCTAGAGATGAGGGTCTAGGACAGGAGTTCTTC. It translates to CSARDEGLGQEFF.

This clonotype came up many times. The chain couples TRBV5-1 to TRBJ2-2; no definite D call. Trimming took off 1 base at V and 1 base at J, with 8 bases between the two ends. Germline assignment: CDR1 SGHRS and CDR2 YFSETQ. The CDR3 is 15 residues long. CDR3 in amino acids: CASSLRPLNTGELFF. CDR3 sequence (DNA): TGCGCCAGCAGCTTGCGTCCTTTGAACACCGGGGAGCTGTTTTTT. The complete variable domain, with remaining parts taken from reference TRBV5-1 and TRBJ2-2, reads KAGVTQTPRYLIKTRGQQVTLSCSPISGHRSVSWYQQTPGQGLQFLFEYFSETQRNKGNFPGRFSGRQFSNSRSEMNVSTLELGDSALYLCASSLRPLNTGELFFGEGSRLTVL.

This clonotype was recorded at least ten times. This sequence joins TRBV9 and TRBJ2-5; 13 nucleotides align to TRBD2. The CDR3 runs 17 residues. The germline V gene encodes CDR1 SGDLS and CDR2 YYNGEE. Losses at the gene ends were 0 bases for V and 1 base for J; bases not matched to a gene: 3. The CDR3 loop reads CASSVGTSGGIQETQYF. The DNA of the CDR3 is TGTGCCAGCAGCGTAGGGACTAGCGGGGGAATCCAAGAGACCCAGTACTTC.

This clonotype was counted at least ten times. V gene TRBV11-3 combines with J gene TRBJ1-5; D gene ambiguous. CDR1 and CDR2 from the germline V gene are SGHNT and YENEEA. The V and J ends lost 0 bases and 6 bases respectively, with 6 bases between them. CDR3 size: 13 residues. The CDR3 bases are TGTGCCAGCAGCTTAGAGCCTGGTCAGCCCCAGCATTTT. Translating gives CASSLEPGQPQHF. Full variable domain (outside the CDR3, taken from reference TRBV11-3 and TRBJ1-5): EAGVVQSPRYKIIEKKQPVAFWCNPISGHNTLYWYLQNLGQGPELLIRYENEEAVDDSQLPKDRFSAERLKGVDSTLKIQPAELGDSAVYLCASSLEPGQPQHFGDGTRLSIL.

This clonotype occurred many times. CDR3 region: CSVPGQKETQYF. The DNA of the CDR3 is TGCAGCGTCCCGGGACAAAAAGAGACCCAGTACTTC. The V call is TRBV29-1, the J call TRBJ2-5, with a weak D call TRBD1 (6 bases). The CDR3 has 12 amino acids. Germline-derived CDR1 and CDR2 are SQVTM and ANQGSEA. Trimming stripped 6 bases from V and 3 bases from J, with 11 bases between.